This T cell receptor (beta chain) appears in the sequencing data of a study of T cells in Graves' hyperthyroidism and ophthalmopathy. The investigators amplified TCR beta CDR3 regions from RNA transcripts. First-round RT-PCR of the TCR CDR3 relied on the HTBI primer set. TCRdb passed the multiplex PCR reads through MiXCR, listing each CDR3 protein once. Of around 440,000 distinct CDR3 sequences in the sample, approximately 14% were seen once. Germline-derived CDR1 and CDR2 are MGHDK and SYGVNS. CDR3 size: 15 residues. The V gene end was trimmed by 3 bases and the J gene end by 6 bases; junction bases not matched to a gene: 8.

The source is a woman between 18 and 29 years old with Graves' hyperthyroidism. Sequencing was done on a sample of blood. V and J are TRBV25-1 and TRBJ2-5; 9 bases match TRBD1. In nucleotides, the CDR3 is TGTGCCAGCAGTGATACGGGACAGGGTTTACAGACCCAGTACTTC. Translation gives CASSDTGQGLQTQYF.